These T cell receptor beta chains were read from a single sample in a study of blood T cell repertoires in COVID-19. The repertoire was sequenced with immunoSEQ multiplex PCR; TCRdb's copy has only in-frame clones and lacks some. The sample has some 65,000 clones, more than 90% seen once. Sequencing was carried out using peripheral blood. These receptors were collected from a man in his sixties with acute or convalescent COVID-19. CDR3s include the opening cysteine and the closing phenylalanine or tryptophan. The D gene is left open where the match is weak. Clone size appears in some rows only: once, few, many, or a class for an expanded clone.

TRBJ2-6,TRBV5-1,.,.,CASSFNRAKSGANVLTF,TGCGCCAGCAGCTTCAACAGGGCTAAGTCTGGGGCCAACGTCCTGACTTTC
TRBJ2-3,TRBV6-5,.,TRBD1,CATLNPGQGTDTQYF,TGTGCCACCCTAAACCCGGGACAGGGCACAGATACGCAGTATTTT
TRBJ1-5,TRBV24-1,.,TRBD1,CATSAGGQGVQPQHF,TGTGCCACCAGTGCCGGGGGACAGGGGGTCCAGCCCCAGCATTTT
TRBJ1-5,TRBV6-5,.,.,CASDPGLSNQPQHF,TGTGCCAGCGACCCAGGCCTAAGCAATCAGCCCCAGCATTTT
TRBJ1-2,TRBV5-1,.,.,CASSPRDTGPGYTF,TGCGCCAGCAGCCCCCGGGACACAGGACCTGGCTACACCTTC
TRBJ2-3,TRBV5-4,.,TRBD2,CASSPGGTPPDTQYF,TGTGCCAGCAGTCCGGGGGGAACCCCCCCAGATACGCAGTATTTT
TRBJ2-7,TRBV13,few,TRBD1,CASSSTGAYEQYF,TGTGCCAGCAGCTCGACAGGGGCCTACGAGCAGTACTTC
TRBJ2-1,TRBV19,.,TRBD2,CASSIPSGRGSYNEQFF,TGTGCCAGTAGTATACCTTCGGGGCGGGGGTCCTACAATGAGCAGTTCTTC
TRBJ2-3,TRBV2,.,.,CASSEEGFGGDTQYF,TGTGCCAGCAGTGAAGAGGGTTTTGGCGGGGATACGCAGTATTTT
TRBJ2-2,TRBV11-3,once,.,CASSKTYTGELFF,TGTGCCAGCAGCAAAACATACACCGGGGAGCTGTTTTTT
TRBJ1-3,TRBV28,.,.,CASSRGQSGNTIYF,TGTGCCAGCAGTCGTGGGCAGTCTGGAAACACCATATATTTT
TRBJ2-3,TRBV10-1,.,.,CASSDSQEEDTQYF,TGCGCCAGCAGCGACAGTCAAGAGGAGGATACGCAGTATTTT
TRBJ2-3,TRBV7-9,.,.,CASSGRGGTDTQYF,TGTGCCAGCAGCGGCAGGGGGGGCACAGATACGCAGTATTTT
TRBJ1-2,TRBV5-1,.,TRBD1,CASSFTGGGYGYTF,TGCGCCAGCAGTTTCACAGGGGGCGGTTATGGCTACACCTTC
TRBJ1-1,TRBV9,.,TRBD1,CASSVMGDREAFF,TGTGCCAGCAGCGTAATGGGGGACAGGGAAGCTTTCTTT
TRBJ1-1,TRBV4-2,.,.,CASSQDPSWGVGTEAFF,TGTGCCAGCAGCCAAGATCCTTCTTGGGGCGTCGGCACTGAAGCTTTCTTT
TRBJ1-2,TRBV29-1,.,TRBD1,CSASQGANYGYTF,TGCAGCGCCTCCCAGGGGGCTAACTATGGCTACACCTTC
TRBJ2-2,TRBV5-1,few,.,CASRGTSNTGELFF,TGCGCCAGCAGGGGGACATCGAACACCGGGGAGCTGTTTTTT
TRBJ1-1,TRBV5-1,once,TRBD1,CASSRDRGLNTEAFF,TGCGCCAGCAGTCGGGACAGGGGGCTGAACACTGAAGCTTTCTTT
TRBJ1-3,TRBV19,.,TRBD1,CASRSGTGSGNTIYF,TGTGCCAGCCGATCCGGGACAGGGTCCGGAAACACCATATATTTT
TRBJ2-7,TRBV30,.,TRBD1,CAWSAHKTGTGGPEQYF,TGTGCCTGGAGTGCCCACAAAACCGGGACAGGGGGCCCCGAGCAGTACTTC
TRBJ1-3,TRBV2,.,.,CASSGLLGNTIYF,TGTGCCAGCAGTGGACTCCTTGGAAACACCATATATTTT
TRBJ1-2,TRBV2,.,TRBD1,CASSLTGLGGYTF,TGTGCCAGCAGTTTGACAGGGCTGGGTGGCTACACCTTC
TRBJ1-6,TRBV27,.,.,CASSLDRSLYSPLHF,TGTGCCAGCAGTTTAGACAGGAGTCTATATTCACCCCTCCACTTT
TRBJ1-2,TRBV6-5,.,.,CASSSSNAENYGYTF,TGTGCCAGCAGTTCTTCCAACGCCGAGAACTATGGCTACACCTTC
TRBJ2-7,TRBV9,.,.,CASSRNTVGGEQYF,TGTGCCAGCAGCCGTAACACCGTCGGAGGCGAGCAGTACTTC
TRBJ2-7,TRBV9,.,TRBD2,CASSTGGVYEQYF,TGTGCCAGCAGCACCGGGGGGGTTTACGAGCAGTACTTC
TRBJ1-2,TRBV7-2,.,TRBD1,CASSLSPGGYGYTF,TGTGCCAGCAGCTTATCTCCAGGGGGCTATGGCTACACCTTC
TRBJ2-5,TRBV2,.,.,CASKARWGVETQYF,TGTGCCAGCAAGGCGCGGTGGGGGGTGGAGACCCAGTACTTC
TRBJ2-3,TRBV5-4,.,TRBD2,CASSLSTGGADTQYF,TGTGCCAGCAGCTTGTCTACCGGGGGGGCAGATACGCAGTATTTT
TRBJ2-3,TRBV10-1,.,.,CASSSDRPSTDTQYF,TGCGCCAGCAGTTCCGACAGACCAAGCACAGATACGCAGTATTTT
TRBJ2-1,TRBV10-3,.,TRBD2,CAISGPGGGNEQFF,TGTGCCATCAGTGGGCCGGGAGGGGGCAATGAGCAGTTCTTC
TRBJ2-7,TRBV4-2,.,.,CASSQETGGHEQYF,TGTGCCAGCAGCCAAGAAACGGGGGGCCACGAGCAGTACTTC
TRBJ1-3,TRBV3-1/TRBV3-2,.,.,CASSLSNRVRAGNTIYF,TGTGCCAGCAGCCTGAGTAACAGGGTCCGAGCCGGAAACACCATATATTTT
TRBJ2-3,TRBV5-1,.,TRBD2,CASSAGVLAGPLDTQYF,TGCGCCAGCAGCGCTGGGGTGTTAGCGGGGCCCTTGGATACGCAGTATTTT
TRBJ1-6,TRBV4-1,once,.,CASSQVLNSPLHF,TGCGCCAGCAGCCAAGTTCTTAATTCACCCCTCCACTTT
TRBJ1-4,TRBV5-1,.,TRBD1,CASSTDGQGGYEKLFF,TGCGCCAGCAGCACCGACGGACAGGGGGGTTACGAAAAACTGTTTTTT
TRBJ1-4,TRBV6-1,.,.,CASSEVLTGLTNEKLFF,TGTGCCAGCAGTGAAGTCCTGACAGGTTTGACTAATGAAAAACTGTTTTTT
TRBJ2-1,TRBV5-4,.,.,CASSLPQGQTNNEQFF,TGTGCCAGCAGCCTCCCCCAAGGACAGACTAACAATGAGCAGTTCTTC
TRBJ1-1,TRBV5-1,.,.,CASSLGQDAEAFF,TGCGCCAGCAGCTTGGGACAGGATGCCGAAGCTTTCTTT
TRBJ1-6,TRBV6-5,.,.,CASSHPGQSGSPLHF,TGTGCCAGCAGTCACCCCGGACAGTCCGGGTCACCCCTCCACTTT
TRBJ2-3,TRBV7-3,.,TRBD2,CASSSLAGGPTDTQYF,TGTGCCAGCAGCTCCTTAGCGGGGGGCCCCACAGATACGCAGTATTTT
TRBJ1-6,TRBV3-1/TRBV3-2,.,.,CASRSTGGAGRNSPLHF,TGTGCCAGCAGGTCAACAGGAGGGGCAGGCCGTAATTCACCCCTCCACTTT
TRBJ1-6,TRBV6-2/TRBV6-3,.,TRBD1,CASSYGQGLSPLHF,TGTGCCAGCAGTTATGGACAGGGGCTATCACCCCTCCACTTT
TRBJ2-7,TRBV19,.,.,CASSRASTSYEQYF,TGTGCCAGTAGTAGGGCTAGCACCTCCTACGAGCAGTACTTC
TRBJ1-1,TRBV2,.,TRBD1,CASSLGQVNEAFF,TGTGCCAGCAGCCTAGGACAGGTAAATGAAGCTTTCTTT
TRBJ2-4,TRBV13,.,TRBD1,CASSFDRVNIQYF,TGTGCCAGCAGCTTCGACAGGGTAAACATTCAGTACTTC
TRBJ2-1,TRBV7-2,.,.,CASSLVWQTNEQFF,TGTGCCAGCAGCTTAGTTTGGCAGACTAATGAGCAGTTCTTC
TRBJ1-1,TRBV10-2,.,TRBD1,CASSDRPRQGNTEAFF,TGCGCCAGCAGTGATAGGCCTAGACAGGGGAACACTGAAGCTTTCTTT
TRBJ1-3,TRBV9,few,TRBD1,CASSVIPTGGSGNTIYF,TGTGCCAGCAGCGTAATCCCTACAGGGGGCTCTGGAAACACCATATATTTT
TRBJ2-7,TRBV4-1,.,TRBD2,CASSQESAGVTQYF,TGCGCCAGCAGCCAAGAGTCAGCGGGAGTCACTCAGTACTTC
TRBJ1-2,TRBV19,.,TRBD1,CASSAVQGADGYTF,TGTGCCAGTTCGGCGGTACAGGGGGCGGATGGCTACACCTTC
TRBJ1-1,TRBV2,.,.,CASSELGARTEAFF,TGTGCCAGCAGTGAATTAGGGGCTCGCACTGAAGCTTTCTTT
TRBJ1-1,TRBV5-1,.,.,CASSLGGMGRTFF,TGCGCCAGCAGCTTGGGGGGAATGGGGCGAACTTTCTTT
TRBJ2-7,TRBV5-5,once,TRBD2,CASSSAGGSYEQYF,TGTGCCAGCAGCTCCGCGGGGGGGTCCTACGAGCAGTACTTC
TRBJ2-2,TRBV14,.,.,CASSQDRTWEREFTGELFF,TGTGCCAGCAGCCAAGATAGGACGTGGGAGCGAGAATTCACCGGGGAGCTGTTTTTT
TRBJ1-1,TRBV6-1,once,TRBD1,CASRRTGLMNTEAFF,TGTGCCAGCAGGAGGACAGGGCTCATGAACACTGAAGCTTTCTTT